The 7 T cell receptor beta chains in this list originate from one sample, sequenced in a study of blood T cell repertoires in COVID-19. The repertoire was sequenced with immunoSEQ multiplex PCR; TCRdb's copy has only in-frame clones and lacks some. The sample holds about 260,000 clones; about 89% are singletons and the top ten take approximately 9.4%. Sequencing input: peripheral blood. The receptors shown here come from a man aged 40-55 years who had recovered from COVID-19.

V and J are TRBV7-3 and TRBJ1-1; 12 nucleotides line up with TRBD1. This CDR3 has 15 amino acids. Losses at the gene ends were 5 bases for V and 5 bases for J; bases not matched to a gene: 6. Germline V CDR1 and CDR2: SGHTA, FQGTGA. The CDR3 loop reads CASSPRDRGRTEAFF. The CDR3 bases are TGTGCCAGCAGCCCCCGGGACAGGGGGCGTACTGAAGCTTTCTTT.

The chain has TRBV14 and TRBJ1-2, with D perhaps TRBD1 (5 bases). This CDR3 has 15 residues. V was pared by 5 bases and J by 4 bases, with 17 bases between. CDR1 and CDR2 (germline): SGHDN, FVKESK. The CDR3 DNA reads as TGTGCCAGCAGCGGACTGAGTTCGGGGGGCTATGGCTACACCTTC. Protein product: CASSGLSSGGYGYTF.

The chain is built from TRBV7-2 and TRBJ2-7, with a tentative D call TRBD2 (6 bases). Germline CDR1 reads SGHTA; CDR2 reads FQGNSA. V was trimmed by 0 bases and J by 4 bases, leaving 7 bases between them. This CDR3 spans 13 amino acids. In nucleotides, the CDR3 is TGTGCCAGCAGCTTAGCGGCGGGATACGAGCAGTACTTC. Its translation: CASSLAAGYEQYF.

This chain links TRBV5-4 with TRBJ2-3, with 9 bases aligning to TRBD2. The CDR3 consists of 15 residues. Trimming took 1 base from V and 1 from J; bases not matched to a gene: 1. From germline, CDR1 is SGHNT and CDR2 YYREEE (reference sequence). As DNA, the CDR3 is TGTGCCAGCAGCTTGAGACTAGCGGGCACAGATACGCAGTATTTT. Its translation is CASSLRLAGTDTQYF.

This chain joins TRBV27 and TRBJ2-3; 12 bases line up with TRBD1. The V segment lost 5 bases and the J segment 6 bases; nucleotides outside the gene matches: 9. From germline, CDR1 is MNHEY and CDR2 SMNVEV (reference sequence). This CDR3 has 16 amino acids. CDR3 DNA sequence: TGTGCCAGCAGTCCCACCGGGACAGGGGGCGAGGATACGCAGTATTTT. Translating it yields CASSPTGTGGEDTQYF.

This sequence joins TRBV5-6 and TRBJ2-7; D is unresolved. V lost 4 bases to trimming and J lost 4 bases, with 9 bases between them. Germline V gives CDR1 SGHDT, CDR2 YYEEEE. The CDR3 spans 12 residues. The CDR3 DNA reads as TGTGCCAGCAGCCTCCCCTATTACGAGCAGTACTTC. It specifies CASSLPYYEQYF.

The V gene is TRBV23-1, the J gene TRBJ2-2; D not resolved. TRBV23-1 is noted as an ORF with a role that remains uncertain. The length of the CDR3 is 16 residues. V was pared by 0 bases and J by 1 base, with 9 bases between. In DNA form, the CDR3 reads TGCGCCAGCAGTCAATCGCTCGCAGGGAACACCGGGGAGCTGTTTTTT. Translating it yields CASSQSLAGNTGELFF.